These 25 T cell receptor beta chains share one sample of origin, sequenced in a study of cytomegalovirus exposure and HLA in healthy donors. Primers for the PCR totalled 60 Vbeta and 13 Jbeta. The assay was immunoSEQ multiplex PCR, and TCRdb's table has in-frame clones only and misses some. The data show under 100,000 clones, roughly three quarters seen once. The material sequenced was PBMCs. These TCRs come from a man aged 40-50 years in good health and CMV-seronegative.

The chain couples TRBV9 to TRBJ1-3, with D possibly matching TRBD1 (5 bases). The CDR3 consists of 18 residues. The ends were cut back, 2 bases at V and 0 bases at J, with 18 bases in the middle. Germline V gene data show CDR1 as SGDLS and CDR2 as YYNGEE. The CDR3 region has the DNA TGTGCCAGCAGCGTTCTTTCGACAGCTCAGAGCTCTGGAAACACCATATATTTT. Translating it yields CASSVLSTAQSSGNTIYF.

This chain connects TRBV9 to TRBJ1-6, with 9 bases lining up with TRBD1. After removal of 3 bases from V and 3 bases from J, the junction contained 10 bases not matched to a gene. The germline V gene has CDR1 SGDLS and CDR2 YYNGEE. This CDR3 comprises 18 residues. The DNA for the CDR3 is TGTGCCAGCAGCGGAGGACAGGGGAGGGGATTCTATAATTCACCCCTCCACTTT. Its protein is CASSGGQGRGFYNSPLHF.

Only a few counts were recorded for this clone. The chain has TRBV19 and TRBJ1-6; tentatively, D is TRBD1 (6 bases). The germline CDR1 and CDR2 sequences are LNHDA and SQIVND (reference sequence). This CDR3 has 15 residues. Trimming removed 6 bases at V and 0 bases at J, with 9 bases between. The CDR3 sequence: CASSEQGSYNSPLHF. In nucleotides, the CDR3 is TGTGCCAGTAGCGAACAGGGCTCCTATAATTCACCCCTCCACTTT.

The rearrangement joins TRBV7-3 to TRBJ2-5; tentatively, D is TRBD2 (7 bases). The CDR3 spans 14 residues. CDR1 and CDR2 from the germline V gene are SGHTA and FQGTGA. V shed 2 bases and J shed 5 bases, with 12 bases lying between them. In DNA form, the CDR3 reads TGTGCCAGCAGCTTACGGGGGGCGCGGGAGACCCAGTACTTC. It codes for CASSLRGARETQYF.

The V call is TRBV5-5, the J call TRBJ2-7; maybe TRBD1 (5 bases). This CDR3 region has 14 residues. From germline, CDR1 is SGHKS and CDR2 YYEKEE (reference sequence). Trimming cost V 0 bases and J 0 bases, with 7 bases left between them. For the CDR3, the DNA is TGTGCCAGCAGCTTGGGACAGTTCTCCTACGAGCAGTACTTC. It is translated as CASSLGQFSYEQYF.

The chain uses TRBV4-1 and TRBJ2-1, with 14 bases fitting TRBD2. The germline V gene has CDR1 MGHRA and CDR2 YSYEKL. CDR3 length equals 16 residues. V dropped 5 bases and J dropped 6; count of bases not matched to a gene: 6. CDR3 sequence reads: CASSGLAGGRGNEQFF. In DNA form, the CDR3 reads TGCGCCAGCAGCGGACTAGCGGGGGGCCGGGGCAATGAGCAGTTCTTC.

The rearrangement joins TRBV7-8 to TRBJ1-5, with D uncertain. The germline V gene has CDR1 SGHVS and CDR2 FQNEAQ. V lost 1 base to trimming and J lost 4 bases, with 5 bases between them. The CDR3 runs to 13 residues. In nucleotides, the CDR3 is TGTGCCAGCAGCTTAGAAGCTAATCAGCCCCAGCATTTT. This translates into CASSLEANQPQHF.

The CDR3 protein is CASRGGPYDEQYF. The CDR3 DNA reads TGTGCCAGCCGCGGGGGGCCCTATGACGAGCAGTACTTC. The chain couples TRBV27 to TRBJ2-7; TRBD2 matches at 8 bases. The ends lost 8 bases at V and 5 bases at J; junction bases unmatched: 8. CDR3 length: 13 residues. Per germline, CDR1 MNHEY and CDR2 SMNVEV (reference sequence).

This sequence joins TRBV19 and TRBJ2-7, with D unclear. V shed 5 bases and J shed 5 bases, with 10 bases lying between them. CDR1 is LNHDA, CDR2 SQIVND, per germline (reference sequence). The CDR3 covers 12 residues. The CDR3, as DNA: TGTGCCAGTAGTTTTACCCCGGACGAGCAGTACTTC. Its translation is CASSFTPDEQYF.

The V call is TRBV4-1, the J call TRBJ1-3; D may be TRBD1 (5 bases). The CDR3 totals 18 residues. V lost 4 bases and J lost 4, with 23 bases in between. CDR1 and CDR2 (germline): MGHRA, YSYEKL. The CDR3 loop reads CASSPHLPRTGVGNTIYF. The DNA for the CDR3 is TGCGCCAGCAGCCCCCACCTCCCTCGTACGGGGGTGGGAAACACCATATATTTT.

The V and J genes are TRBV7-6 and TRBJ1-1; D not certain. V was clipped by 2 bases and J by 1 base, with 8 bases between them. Germline loops: CDR1 SGHVS, CDR2 FNYEAQ. This CDR3 is built from 14 residues. The CDR3 spells CASSLIVQNTEAFF. For the CDR3, the DNA is TGTGCCAGCAGCTTAATAGTTCAGAACACTGAAGCTTTCTTT.

The chain recombines TRBV7-2 with TRBJ1-6; D not resolved. Germline CDR1 and CDR2: SGHTA and FQGNSA. This CDR3 is 15 amino acids long. Trimming took 6 bases from V and 0 from J, leaving 9 bases between them. This CDR3 is CASSSTSSYNSPLHF. In DNA form, the CDR3 reads TGTGCCAGCAGTTCCACGAGCTCCTATAATTCACCCCTCCACTTT.

The genes are TRBV7-3 and TRBJ2-7, with 10 nucleotides matching TRBD1. Germline V lookup: CDR1 SGHTA, CDR2 FQGTGA. J lost 5 bases, V lost 3 bases, and 4 bases had no gene match. The CDR3 runs 14 residues. In DNA, the CDR3 is TGTGCCAGCAGCTTGACAGGGGGCCGGGACGAGCAGTACTTC. Residues: CASSLTGGRDEQYF.

The chain uses TRBV7-9 and TRBJ1-6; 7 bases map to TRBD1. This CDR3 is built from 14 residues. CDR1 is SEHNR and CDR2 is FQNEAQ in the germline V gene (reference sequence). The junction had 8 bases not matched to a gene; V was cut back by 7 bases and J by 8 bases. CDR3 coding DNA: TGTGCCAGCACCCTGGGACAGTTTGATTCACCCCTCCACTTT. Amino acid sequence: CASTLGQFDSPLHF.

The chain employs TRBV28 and TRBJ1-1; no firm D call. Per germline, CDR1 MDHEN and CDR2 SYDVKM. V gave up 9 bases and J gave up 0 bases, with 14 bases separating them. The CDR3 contains 14 residues. CDR3 bases: TGTGCCAGTGGATCGGGTGCCATGAACACTGAAGCTTTCTTT. It encodes CASGSGAMNTEAFF.

The chain joins TRBV5-8 to TRBJ1-6; weak D call: TRBD1 (6 bases). The CDR3 is 17 amino acids. Germline CDR1 reads SGHTS; CDR2 reads YDEGEE. Trimming pared 2 bases from V and 0 bases from J, leaving 12 bases between. CDR3 loop: CASSFLARGSYNSPLHF. The CDR3 nucleotides read TGTGCCAGCAGCTTTTTAGCCAGGGGCTCCTATAATTCACCCCTCCACTTT.

The J gene is TRBJ2-7, the V gene TRBV7-9, with D perhaps TRBD2 (6 bases). In germline, CDR1 is SEHNR, CDR2 FQNEAQ (reference sequence). The V end lost 5 bases, the J end lost 0 bases, and 11 bases lay between the germline ends. The CDR3 length is 14 residues. DNA of the CDR3: TGTGCCAGCAGCATTACGGGACTCTCCTACGAGCAGTACTTC. Protein: CASSITGLSYEQYF.

V is TRBV30 and J is TRBJ1-2; D not certain. CDR3 length: 13 amino acids. The germline V gene encodes CDR1 GTSNPN and CDR2 SVGIG (reference sequence). The germline V and J ends were trimmed by 3 bases and 0 bases, with 8 bases remaining between them. CDR3 loop: CAWSPTTNYGYTF. The CDR3 DNA reads TGTGCCTGGAGCCCGACAACTAACTATGGCTACACCTTC.

CDR3 sequence: CASSIRDRGSYNSPLHF. The DNA of the CDR3 is TGTGCCAGTAGTATCCGTGACAGGGGGTCCTATAATTCACCCCTCCACTTT. The V and J genes are TRBV19 and TRBJ1-6; 9 bases are a match to TRBD1. Germline loops: CDR1 LNHDA, CDR2 SQIVND (reference sequence). The junction had 4 bases not matched to a gene; V was cut back by 3 bases and J by 1 base. There are 17 residues in the CDR3.

The genes are TRBV5-4 and TRBJ1-2; the D is unclear. CDR1 and CDR2 from the germline V gene are SGHNT and YYREEE (reference sequence). Trimming took 0 bases from V and 2 from J, leaving 8 bases between them. The CDR3 loop spans 14 amino acids. The CDR3 loop reads CASSLGGVNYGYTF. CDR3 bases: TGTGCCAGCAGCTTGGGGGGAGTCAACTATGGCTACACCTTC.

The rearrangement links TRBV18 to TRBJ2-7; 7 bases agree with TRBD2. Trimming took 2 bases from V and 0 from J; bases not matched to a gene: 4. This CDR3 has 15 residues. Germline V gene sequence: CDR1 KGHSH, CDR2 LQKENI. This CDR3 is CASSPVGGSSYEQYF. The DNA for the CDR3 is TGTGCCAGCTCACCAGTGGGCGGGAGCTCCTACGAGCAGTACTTC. The full variable domain, rest sourced from reference TRBV18 and TRBJ2-7, is NAGVMQNPRHLVRRRGQEARLRCSPMKGHSHVYWYRQLPEEGLKFMVYLQKENIIDESGMPKERFSAEFPKEGPSILRIQQVVRGDSAAYFCASSPVGGSSYEQYFGPGTRLTVT.

This clone was observed a single time. The chain has TRBV15 and TRBJ1-1; TRBD1 agrees at 7 bases. Trimming removed 3 bases from V and 0 bases from J; junction bases left unmatched: 7. CDR3 length: 16 residues. The germline V gene encodes CDR1 LNHNV and CDR2 YYDKDF (reference sequence). The CDR3 DNA follows: TGTGCCACCAGCAGTCCCCGGACAGGCGTGAACACTGAAGCTTTCTTT. Protein product: CATSSPRTGVNTEAFF.

The chain joins TRBV5-1 to TRBJ2-7; 8 nucleotides match TRBD1. The V and J ends lost 0 bases and 4 bases, in that order; junction bases with no gene match: 0. In germline, CDR1 is SGHRS, CDR2 YFSETQ. The CDR3 sequence is 13 residues long. As DNA, the CDR3 is TGCGCCAGCAGCTTGGACAGGGGGTACGAGCAGTACTTC. Translating gives CASSLDRGYEQYF. The whole variable domain, remainder taken from reference TRBV5-1 and TRBJ2-7, is KAGVTQTPRYLIKTRGQQVTLSCSPISGHRSVSWYQQTPGQGLQFLFEYFSETQRNKGNFPGRFSGRQFSNSRSEMNVSTLELGDSALYLCASSLDRGYEQYFGPGTRLTVT.

A word on this clone: Other DNA sequences in this specimen translate into the identical CDR3. CDR3 in DNA: TGTGCCAGCAGTTTATTGCTAGCGGGGGGGATCACCTACGAGCAGTACTTC. It is translated as CASSLLLAGGITYEQYF. The chain recombines TRBV27 with TRBJ2-7, with 12 bases fitting TRBD2. Per the germline V gene, CDR1 is MNHEY and CDR2 is SMNVEV (reference sequence). With 1 base clipped from V and 2 bases from J, the junction kept 6 bases outside the gene matches. This CDR3 has 17 residues.

The rearrangement links TRBV4-1 to TRBJ2-6; D is possibly TRBD2 (5 bases). Germline CDR1 is MGHRA and CDR2 is YSYEKL. This CDR3 spans 17 amino acids. With 1 base removed from V and 4 bases from J, the gap between germline ends came to 14 bases. As DNA, the CDR3 is TGCGCCAGCAGCCAAGGGCTAGCCCGGACGGGGGCCAACGTCCTGACTTTC. Translated, it gives CASSQGLARTGANVLTF.